This is a list of T cell receptor beta chains from one sample in a study of blood T cell repertoires in COVID-19. Using immunoSEQ multiplex PCR, the repertoire was profiled, and TCRdb retains in-frame clones only, with some absent. This table has fewer than 450,000 clones, more than 70% appearing once. Sequenced sample: peripheral blood. Every receptor here comes from a woman in her seventies with COVID-19, enrolled during active disease. CDR3s include the opening cysteine and the closing phenylalanine or tryptophan. Fields, in order: J gene, D gene, V gene, clone size, CDR3 protein, CDR3 DNA. A D gene is named only where the DNA matches it firmly. Size values are once, few and many counts, or a class for expanded clones, and some rows have none.

>TRBJ2-7|TRBD2|TRBV4-1|-
CASSQRLAGGYEQYF
TGCGCCAGCAGCCAAAGACTAGCGGGGGGTTACGAGCAGTACTTC
>TRBJ2-7|-|TRBV20-1|-
CSATGSYEQYF
TGCAGTGCTACAGGCTCCTACGAGCAGTACTTC
>TRBJ1-1|-|TRBV9|-
CASSVGTTGNTEAFF
TGTGCCAGCAGCGTTGGAACGACAGGAAACACTGAAGCTTTCTTT
>TRBJ1-3|-|TRBV7-2|-
CASSLSGNTIYF
TGTGCCAGCAGCTTGAGTGGAAACACCATATATTTT
>TRBJ2-1|-|TRBV13|-
CASSWGRPPGPNEQFF
TGTGCCAGCAGCTGGGGGCGCCCCCCCGGCCCGAATGAGCAGTTCTTC
>TRBJ2-7|-|TRBV7-9|-
CASSLAERQWQYF
TGTGCCAGCAGCTTAGCAGAGAGGCAGTGGCAGTACTTC
>TRBJ2-7|-|TRBV7-9|-
CASSSWDLIHYEQYF
TGTGCCAGCAGCAGTTGGGACTTAATTCACTACGAGCAGTACTTC
>TRBJ2-7|TRBD2|TRBV7-9|-
CASSLARLAGGSSYEQYF
TGTGCCAGCAGCTTAGCAAGACTAGCGGGGGGCAGCTCCTACGAGCAGTACTTC
>TRBJ1-2|TRBD1|TRBV10-3|-
CATLQGSYGYTF
TGTGCCACCCTACAGGGGTCTTATGGCTACACCTTC
>TRBJ1-5|-|TRBV7-8|few
CASSRGLGTRENQPQHF
TGTGCCAGCAGTAGGGGGTTAGGGACACGAGAGAATCAGCCCCAGCATTTT
>TRBJ1-6|TRBD1|TRBV5-6|-
CASSSGTVNSPLHF
TGTGCCAGCAGCTCAGGGACAGTTAATTCACCCCTCCACTTT
>TRBJ2-5|TRBD2|TRBV7-2|-
CASSPSAGGWETQYF
TGTGCCAGCAGCCCGTCAGCGGGGGGTTGGGAGACCCAGTACTTC
>TRBJ1-2|-|TRBV19|-
CASSTTGKHYGYTF
TGTGCCAGTAGTACTACAGGGAAGCACTATGGCTACACCTTC
>TRBJ2-7|-|TRBV5-6|-
CASSLGLVTSYEQYF
TGTGCCAGCAGCTTGGGGCTAGTGACTTCCTACGAGCAGTACTTC
>TRBJ1-1|TRBD1|TRBV7-3|-
CASSPGGMNTEAFF
TGTGCCAGCAGTCCAGGGGGGATGAACACTGAAGCTTTCTTT
>TRBJ2-2|TRBD1|TRBV24-1|-
CATSLGQGAAGELFF
TGTGCCACCAGCCTGGGACAGGGGGCTGCCGGGGAGCTGTTTTTT
>TRBJ2-7|TRBD2|TRBV2|-
CASSEVGLAREEQYF
TGTGCCAGCAGTGAAGTGGGACTAGCCCGCGAGGAGCAGTACTTC
>TRBJ2-5|-|TRBV30|once
CAWNPGSPETQYF
TGTGCCTGGAACCCCGGGTCTCCAGAGACCCAGTACTTC
>TRBJ2-3|TRBD2|TRBV18|-
CASSPLSGVTDTQYF
TGTGCCAGCTCACCGCTTAGCGGGGTTACAGATACGCAGTATTTT
>TRBJ2-4|TRBD1|TRBV30|-
CAWCDRVKNIQYF
TGTGCCTGGTGTGACAGGGTCAAAAACATTCAGTACTTC
>TRBJ1-4|TRBD1|TRBV5-1|-
CASSLNPGQQSELFF
TGCGCCAGCAGCTTGAATCCGGGACAGCAATCGGAACTGTTTTTT
>TRBJ2-3|TRBD2|TRBV4-2|-
CASSLASGGTDTQYF
TGTGCCAGCAGCCTGGCTAGCGGGGGCACAGATACGCAGTATTTT
>TRBJ1-6|-|TRBV27|-
CASSSDMTYNSPLHF
TGTGCCAGCAGTTCTGACATGACCTATAATTCACCCCTCCACTTT
>TRBJ2-1|TRBD1|TRBV19|-
CASAPPGQGAGNEQFF
TGTGCCAGCGCCCCCCCGGGACAGGGGGCTGGTAATGAGCAGTTCTTC
>TRBJ2-7|TRBD2|TRBV28|-
CASSSTGRGMNEQYF
TGTGCCAGCAGTTCCACTGGGCGGGGGATGAACGAGCAGTACTTC
>TRBJ1-1|-|TRBV6-5|few
CASRDSREAFF
TGTGCCAGCAGGGACAGTAGAGAAGCTTTCTTT
>TRBJ2-2|TRBD1|TRBV6-5|-
CASSYRGQLSGELFF
TGTGCCAGCAGTTACCGGGGACAGTTGTCCGGGGAGCTGTTTTTT
>TRBJ1-3|-|TRBV7-9|-
CASSTIVGMGGISGNTIYF
TGTGCCAGCAGCACTATCGTTGGGATGGGGGGAATCTCTGGAAACACCATATATTTT